The 10 T cell receptor beta chains listed next were all sequenced from one sample in a study of early T cells in non-severe SARS-CoV-2 infection. One entry per CDR3 protein, called by TCRdb with MiXCR from the 5' RACE reads. The sample has tens of thousands of distinct CDR3 sequences, roughly 10% seen once; the top ten hold 3.5% to 4%. Sample: whole blood. The origin of the receptors is an adult who was a healthcare worker with PCR-confirmed SARS-CoV-2 infection or an uninfected control (not recorded which).

This clonotype occurred a few times. V is TRBV7-6 and J is TRBJ2-3; 10 bases map to TRBD2. The CDR3 consists of 17 residues. Germline lookup yields CDR1 SGHVS and CDR2 FNYEAQ. V shed 0 bases, J shed 2 bases, and the junction held 5 bases outside the gene matches. The CDR3 here is CASSLAWTSGFTDTQYF. In DNA form, the CDR3 reads TGTGCCAGCAGCTTAGCTTGGACTAGCGGTTTCACAGATACGCAGTATTTT.

The CDR3, as DNA: TGTGCCATCGGGGTCGCAGAGACCCAGTACTTC. Protein product: CAIGVAETQYF. The V gene is TRBV10-3, the J gene TRBJ2-5; D uncertain. Germline V gene data show CDR1 as ENHRY and CDR2 as SYGVKD. V lost 8 bases and J lost 4, with 8 bases in between. The CDR3 is made up of 11 amino acids.

The chain carries TRBV7-2 and TRBJ2-7; D is ambiguous. CDR1 is SGHTA, CDR2 FQGNSA, per germline. Trimming removed 2 bases at V and 0 bases at J, with 11 bases between. The CDR3 loop spans 15 amino acids. CDR3: CASSLYYGFSYEQYF. In DNA form, the CDR3 reads TGTGCCAGCAGCTTATATTACGGTTTCTCCTACGAGCAGTACTTC. Variable domain in full (rest from reference TRBV7-2 and TRBJ2-7): GAGVSQSPSNKVTEKGKDVELRCDPISGHTALYWYRQSLGQGLEFLIYFQGNSAPDKSGLPSDRFSAERTGGSVSTLTIQRTQQEDSAVYLCASSLYYGFSYEQYFGPGTRLTVT.

This clonotype was found many times. The chain combines TRBV18 with TRBJ2-5; D unresolved. Germline loops: CDR1 KGHSH, CDR2 LQKENI. Trimming cost V 2 bases and J 4 bases, with 8 bases left between them. The CDR3 is 13 residues long. The CDR3 here is CASSPRLGETQYF. The CDR3 DNA reads as TGTGCCAGCTCACCAAGGCTCGGAGAGACCCAGTACTTC.

This clonotype occurred many times. V gene TRBV28 combines with J gene TRBJ2-3; the D gene is possibly TRBD2 (5 bases). V was pared by 7 bases and J by 2 bases, with 13 bases between. Germline assignment: CDR1 MDHEN and CDR2 SYDVKM. This CDR3 has 14 residues. The CDR3 region has the DNA TGTGCCAGCATCCAGGCGGGTATCACAGATACGCAGTATTTT. Amino acid sequence: CASIQAGITDTQYF. The full variable domain, rest sourced from reference TRBV28 and TRBJ2-3, is DVKVTQSSRYLVKRTGEKVFLECVQDMDHENMFWYRQDPGLGLRLIYFSYDVKMKEKGDIPEGYSVSREKKERFSLILESASTNQTSMYLCASIQAGITDTQYFGPGTRLTVL.

This clonotype was found many times. The chain joins TRBV30 to TRBJ1-1; no clear D gene. V was trimmed by 3 bases and J by 4 bases, leaving 9 bases between them. Germline V gives CDR1 GTSNPN, CDR2 SVGIG (reference sequence). The CDR3 is 12 amino acids. CDR3 bases: TGTGCCTGGAGGGCCGAGGGCACTGAAGCTTTCTTT. It is translated as CAWRAEGTEAFF. The entire variable domain, with the rest obtained from reference TRBV30 and TRBJ1-1, is as follows: SQTIHQWPATLVQPVGSPLSLECTVEGTSNPNLYWYRQAAGRGLQLLFYSVGIGQISSEVPQNLSASRPQDRQFILSSKKLLLSDSGFYLCAWRAEGTEAFFGQGTRLTVV.

This clonotype was observed many times. The chain combines TRBV10-3 with TRBJ2-3; possible D gene TRBD1, 5 bases. V lost 3 bases and J lost 1, with 11 bases in between. Germline CDR1 is ENHRY and CDR2 is SYGVKD. This CDR3 spans 15 amino acids. In DNA form, the CDR3 reads TGTGCCATCAGTGACGGGCAGGGCCGCACAGATACGCAGTATTTT. Protein product: CAISDGQGRTDTQYF.

This clonotype has a count of ten or more. The chain combines TRBV3-1 with TRBJ2-7, with TRBD2 identical over 9 bases. V shed 0 bases, J shed 6 bases, and the junction held 12 bases outside the gene matches. Germline V gives CDR1 LGHDT, CDR2 YNNKEL (reference sequence). This CDR3 contains 17 residues. As DNA, the CDR3 is TGTGCCAGCAGCCAAGAGTTTGCGGGAGGGCCCTCGCGCGAGCAGTACTTC. Its translation is CASSQEFAGGPSREQYF.

This clonotype was detected many times. This chain links TRBV27 with TRBJ1-1; 7 nucleotides agree with TRBD1. V lost 5 bases to trimming and J lost 6 bases; unmatched junction nucleotides: 3. Germline assignment: CDR1 MNHEY and CDR2 SMNVEV (reference sequence). The CDR3 is 12 amino acids. The CDR3 loop reads CASSRTGAEAFF. The DNA of the CDR3 is TGTGCCAGCAGTCGAACAGGGGCTGAAGCTTTCTTT.

At least ten counts were recorded for this clonotype. V is TRBV5-4 and J is TRBJ2-3, with D possibly TRBD2 on 5 matching bases. The CDR3 totals 15 residues. Germline CDR1 reads SGHNT; CDR2 reads YYREEE (reference sequence). V was cut by 1 base and J by 5 bases, with 14 bases left in between. CDR3 protein: CASSLKRTAGDTQYF. The CDR3 nucleotides are TGTGCCAGCAGCTTGAAGCGGACTGCAGGAGATACGCAGTATTTT. Full variable domain (missing parts from reference TRBV5-4 and TRBJ2-3): ETGVTQSPTHLIKTRGQQVTLRCSSQSGHNTVSWYQQALGQGPQFIFQYYREEENGRGNFPPRFSGLQFPNYSSELNVNALELDDSALYLCASSLKRTAGDTQYFGPGTRLTVL.